This T cell receptor beta chain was recovered during a study of cytomegalovirus exposure and HLA in healthy donors. It was with 60 Vbeta and 13 Jbeta primers that the PCR ran. Only in-frame clones appear in the TCRdb table, and some are missing; sequencing was by immunoSEQ multiplex PCR. The sample contains 68,000 or so clones, over 75% of which appear only once. This CDR3 comprises 12 residues. Germline V gene data show CDR1 as LNHDA and CDR2 as SQIVND (reference sequence). V lost 6 bases to trimming and J lost 2 bases, with 7 bases between them. This chain links TRBV19 with TRBJ1-2; no definite D call. This sequence was found in a human donor in good health. The specimen sequenced was PBMCs. The CDR3 DNA reads as TGTGCCAGTAGCTTACTCAACTATGGCTACACCTTC. This translates into CASSLLNYGYTF. The full variable domain, completed using reference TRBV19 and TRBJ1-2, is DGGITQSPKYLFRKEGQNVTLSCEQNLNHDAMYWYRQDPGQGLRLIYYSQIVNDFQKGDIAEGYSVSREKKESFPLTVTSAQKNPTAFYLCASSLLNYGYTFGSGTRLTVV.